This TCR beta chain was documented in a study of T-cell reconstitution after alpha-beta-depleted transplantation in children. V lost 5 bases and J lost 3; bases outside the gene matches: 7. The CDR3 contains 16 residues. Unique molecular identifiers were incorporated during preparation of the TCRbeta library. TCRdb redid the calling of the PCR reads with MiXCR, one entry per CDR3 protein. The sample lists some 490,000 distinct CDR3 sequences; approximately 12% were seen once. Sequencing used PBMCs from the stem cell graft donor, obtained from the stem cell graft. This rearrangement joins TRBV12-3 or TRBV12-4 to TRBJ2-3; 11 nucleotides agree with TRBD2. The clonotype comes from a human donor who donated a stem cell graft to a child with combined immunodeficiency. DNA of the CDR3: TGTGCCAGCAGTCTTGTAGCGGGGGGGCCTACAGATACGCAGTATTTT. Residues: CASSLVAGGPTDTQYF.